The next 27 T cell receptor beta chains were all read from a single sample in a study of blood T cell repertoires in COVID-19. TCRdb keeps only in-frame clones here, not all; method: immunoSEQ multiplex PCR. The data show more than 200,000 clones, about 89% seen once. The sample consisted of PBMCs or T cells enriched from blood (not recorded which). These receptors came from a woman in her twenties or thirties who had recovered from COVID-19.

This chain connects TRBV27 to TRBJ1-6, with TRBD1 identical over 8 bases. The CDR3 spans 14 residues. The germline CDR1 and CDR2 sequences are MNHEY and SMNVEV (reference sequence). Losses at the gene ends were 8 bases for V and 6 bases for J; bases not matched to a gene: 6. CDR3 region: CASREDRGNSPLHF. CDR3 coding DNA: TGTGCCAGCCGGGAAGACAGGGGTAATTCACCCCTCCACTTT.

The chain employs TRBV29-1 and TRBJ2-1, with TRBD1 matching over 9 bases. The CDR3 loop spans 13 amino acids. The ends lost 5 bases at V and 8 bases at J; junction bases unmatched: 7. CDR1 is SQVTM, CDR2 ANQGSEA, per germline. The CDR3 is CSVMGTGIDEQFF. The CDR3 DNA reads TGCAGCGTTATGGGGACAGGGATCGATGAGCAGTTCTTC.

The chain couples TRBV7-9 to TRBJ2-5; 7 positions agree with TRBD1. V trimming: 4 bases; J trimming: 4 bases; junction bases outside the gene matches: 9. The CDR3 is made up of 15 amino acids. From germline, CDR1 is SEHNR and CDR2 FQNEAQ (reference sequence). The CDR3 coding sequence is TGTGCCAGCAGCTCGGGACAGCTAACGGGAGAGACCCAGTACTTC. As protein: CASSSGQLTGETQYF.

This chain uses TRBV30 with TRBJ2-2; TRBD1 is a possible D gene (6 bases). This CDR3 contains 16 residues. V lost 0 bases, J lost 6 bases, and 17 bases lay in between. CDR1 is GTSNPN, CDR2 SVGIG, per germline (reference sequence). This chain's CDR3 is CAWSVRGSISAGELFF. CDR3 bases: TGTGCCTGGAGTGTAAGGGGGAGCATCAGCGCCGGGGAGCTGTTTTTT.

The gene calls are TRBV2 and TRBJ1-3; tentatively, D is TRBD1 (6 bases). The CDR3 is 18 residues long. In germline, CDR1 is SNHLY, CDR2 FYNNEI. Trimming left V 6 bases short and J 0 bases short, with 21 bases between. The CDR3 DNA reads as TGTGCCAGCAGAGGCTTCGGCCGTGGGACAAACTCTGGAAACACCATATATTTT. Protein: CASRGFGRGTNSGNTIYF. Using reference TRBV2 and TRBJ1-3 for the parts outside the CDR3, the full variable domain is EPEVTQTPSHQVTQMGQEVILRCVPISNHLYFYWYRQILGQKVEFLVSFYNNEISEKSEIFDDQFSVERPDGSNFTLKIRSTKLEDSAMYFCASRGFGRGTNSGNTIYFGEGSWLTVV.

The rearrangement uses TRBV6-2 or TRBV6-3 and TRBJ2-7; D may be TRBD1 (6 bases). This CDR3 region has 14 residues. CDR1 is MNHEY and CDR2 is SVGEGT in the germline V gene. Between the trimmed V and J ends, which lost 4 bases and 2 bases, there was a span of 12 bases. Here the CDR3 reads CASSSFRGTYEQYF. DNA of the CDR3: TGTGCCAGCAGTTCGTTCAGGGGCACCTACGAGCAGTACTTC.

The genes are TRBV7-9 and TRBJ2-1, with TRBD2 matching 14 bases. The CDR3 spans 14 residues. V was pared by 10 bases and J by 9 bases, with 8 bases of the junction left unmatched. Germline V gene sequence: CDR1 SEHNR, CDR2 FQNEAQ (reference sequence). CDR3 in DNA: TGTGCCATCCGGGGGACTAGCGGGAGAACTGAGCAGTTCTTC. It encodes CAIRGTSGRTEQFF. Variable domain in full (rest from reference TRBV7-9 and TRBJ2-1): DTGVSQNPRHKITKRGQNVTFRCDPISEHNRLYWYRQTLGQGPEFLTYFQNEAQLEKSRLLSDRFSAERPKGSFSTLEIQRTEQGDSAMYLCAIRGTSGRTEQFFGPGTRLTVL.

V is TRBV9 and J is TRBJ2-6, with D unresolved. Trimming removed 3 bases from V and 0 bases from J, with 16 bases in between. Germline loops: CDR1 SGDLS, CDR2 YYNGEE. This CDR3 contains 18 residues. For the CDR3, the DNA is TGTGCCAGCAGCGCTCCGGCTATATGGGCCTCTGGGGCCAACGTCCTGACTTTC. Protein product: CASSAPAIWASGANVLTF.

V usage is TRBV7-2 and J usage is TRBJ2-7; 8 positions agree with TRBD2. The germline V gene encodes CDR1 SGHTA and CDR2 FQGNSA. V was pared by 5 bases and J by 3 bases, with 6 bases of the junction left unmatched. The CDR3 runs to 14 residues. The CDR3 nucleotides are TGTGCCAGCAGCCCTAGACTAGCGAGCTACGAGCAGTACTTC. Protein product: CASSPRLASYEQYF.

The chain joins TRBV5-6 to TRBJ2-2, with a weak D call TRBD2 (6 bases). This CDR3 region has 18 residues. The germline V gene encodes CDR1 SGHDT and CDR2 YYEEEE. Trimming removed 2 bases from V and 7 bases from J, with 24 bases in between. As DNA, the CDR3 is TGTGCCAGCAGCTTAGACGGGACCGGGGGAGGACATAGCGGGGAGCTGTTTTTT. Its translation: CASSLDGTGGGHSGELFF. Full variable domain (outside the CDR3, taken from reference TRBV5-6 and TRBJ2-2): DAGVTQSPTHLIKTRGQQVTLRCSPKSGHDTVSWYQQALGQGPQFIFQYYEEEERQRGNFPDRFSGHQFPNYSSELNVNALLLGDSALYLCASSLDGTGGGHSGELFFGEGSRLTVL.

This rearrangement joins TRBV30 to TRBJ2-7, with D maybe TRBD2 (5 bases). Trimming cost V 3 bases and J 6 bases, with 12 bases left between them. This CDR3 comprises 12 residues. CDR1 GTSNPN and CDR2 SVGIG come from the germline V gene (reference sequence). In DNA form, the CDR3 reads TGTGCCTGGAGCCCCGGGGAGTCCGAGCAGTACTTC. Encoded protein: CAWSPGESEQYF.

The V call is TRBV25-1, the J call TRBJ2-1; D is perhaps TRBD2 (6 bases). Deletions cut 8 bases from V and 4 bases from J, with 15 bases between. The CDR3 is 14 residues long. Germline V gene sequence: CDR1 MGHDK, CDR2 SYGVNS. The CDR3 loop is CASRRDSRYNEQFF. DNA of the CDR3: TGTGCCAGCCGGAGGGATAGCAGGTACAATGAGCAGTTCTTC.

Only one count was recorded for this clone. The chain is built from TRBV19 and TRBJ1-1, with D tentatively TRBD1 (6 bases). The CDR3 is made up of 12 amino acids. The V and J ends lost 5 bases and 7 bases respectively, with 11 bases between them. The V gene's germline CDR1 is LNHDA and CDR2 SQIVND (reference sequence). CDR3 DNA sequence: TGTGCCAGTAGTCTGAGGGGGAATGAAGCTTTCTTT. Its translation: CASSLRGNEAFF.

The chain couples TRBV18 to TRBJ1-6; 7 bases are a match to TRBD1. Per germline, CDR1 KGHSH and CDR2 LQKENI. Trimming took 5 bases from V and 13 from J; bases not matched to a gene: 14. The length of the CDR3 is 15 residues. The DNA for the CDR3 is TGTGCCAGCTCATTCGGGACAGACGCCAGGGGGCCCCTCCACTTT. Translation: CASSFGTDARGPLHF.

The chain uses TRBV9 and TRBJ2-1, with 13 nucleotides matching TRBD2. The germline gives CDR1 SGDLS, CDR2 YYNGEE. This CDR3 has 15 residues. V shed 4 bases, J shed 8 bases, and the junction held 6 bases outside the gene matches. In DNA, the CDR3 is TGTGCCAGCAGCCTGGGGACTAGCGGGAACGATGAGCAGTTCTTC. Protein: CASSLGTSGNDEQFF.

The chain employs TRBV7-2 and TRBJ1-1; 7 nucleotides match TRBD1. Germline trimming cut 5 bases from V and 5 bases from J; bases unmatched to any gene: 11. The CDR3 extends over 15 amino acids. Looked up from germline, CDR1 is SGHTA and CDR2 is FQGNSA. CDR3 nucleotides: TGTGCCAGCAGCCTCGGCGAGGGCAGGGGGACTGAAGCTTTCTTT. Translating it yields CASSLGEGRGTEAFF.

The chain carries TRBV28 and TRBJ2-2; weak D call: TRBD1 (6 bases). There are 16 residues in the CDR3. Trimming left V 4 bases short and J 7 bases short, with 19 bases between. Germline CDR1 reads MDHEN; CDR2 reads SYDVKM. The CDR3 sequence is CASSWGQGISGGELFF. CDR3 coding DNA: TGTGCCAGCAGTTGGGGGCAGGGGATTTCGGGCGGGGAGCTGTTTTTT.

The chain couples TRBV5-4 to TRBJ1-2; 9 bases agree with TRBD1. Germline trimming cut 2 bases from V and 2 bases from J; bases unmatched to any gene: 4. The CDR3 covers 15 residues. Looked up from germline, CDR1 is SGHNT and CDR2 is YYREEE (reference sequence). Here the CDR3 DNA reads TGTGCCAGCAGCTTACAGGGGGCGTGGAACTATGGCTACACCTTC. Its protein is CASSLQGAWNYGYTF.

This clone was seen only a few times. This sequence joins TRBV1 and TRBJ2-1; the table's D call of TRBD2 was not tested on the DNA. TRBV1 is flagged as a pseudogene. The CDR3 spans 16 residues. The DNA for the CDR3 is TGCACCAGCAGCCAAGCCCAAGCGGGGATATACAATGAGCAGTTCTTC. Translation: CTSSQAQAGIYNEQFF.

The chain links TRBV6-1 to TRBJ2-1, with D possibly being TRBD2 (5 bases). CDR1 and CDR2 (germline): MNHNS, SASEGT. This CDR3 region has 15 residues. V gave up 2 bases and J gave up 1 base, with 9 bases separating them. The CDR3 spells CASSELASSYNEQFF. In DNA form, the CDR3 reads TGTGCCAGCAGTGAACTAGCTAGTTCCTACAATGAGCAGTTCTTC.

The chain couples TRBV27 to TRBJ1-2, with 7 bases aligning to TRBD1. CDR1 and CDR2 from the germline V gene are MNHEY and SMNVEV (reference sequence). The CDR3 totals 14 residues. V dropped 6 bases and J dropped 2; count of bases not matched to a gene: 6. CDR3 DNA sequence: TGTGCCAGCAGCAACAGGGGTCGAAACTATGGCTACACCTTC. Its translation: CASSNRGRNYGYTF.

This chain joins TRBV2 and TRBJ1-6; D possibly corresponds to TRBD1 (5 bases). The V end was cut by 1 base, the J end by 6 bases, with 10 bases between. This CDR3 has 15 residues. CDR1 is SNHLY, CDR2 FYNNEI, per germline. The CDR3, as DNA: TGTGCCAGCAGTGAAGTGGGGGGTACTAATTCACCCCTCCACTTT. Amino acid sequence: CASSEVGGTNSPLHF.

The chain recombines TRBV12-5 with TRBJ2-3; possibly TRBD1 for D (6 bases). Germline V gene data show CDR1 as LGHNT and CDR2 as FRNRAP. This CDR3 region has 15 residues. The V and J ends lost 3 bases and 3 bases respectively, with 13 bases between them. The CDR3 region is CASGLERGWTDTQYF. The CDR3 DNA reads as TGTGCTAGTGGTTTAGAGAGGGGGTGGACAGATACGCAGTATTTT.

The chain is built from TRBV7-2 and TRBJ1-1; the match to TRBD1 covers 10 bases. Germline lookup yields CDR1 SGHTA and CDR2 FQGNSA. This CDR3 is built from 13 residues. Trimming cost V 6 bases and J 10 bases; bases outside gene matches: 8. In DNA, the CDR3 is TGTGCCAGCAGTAACCGGGACAGGGGACCAGCTTTCTTT. This encodes CASSNRDRGPAFF.

The chain combines TRBV6-5 with TRBJ2-3; no definite D call. This CDR3 is built from 15 residues. Germline V gene data show CDR1 as MNHEY and CDR2 as SVGAGI. V dropped 2 bases and J dropped 4 bases, with 13 bases sitting between them. CDR3 nucleotides: TGTGCCAGCAGTTACCATGGAATTGGGCCAGATACGCAGTATTTT. Its protein is CASSYHGIGPDTQYF.

This CDR3 reads CASSPRTGRVEKLFF. The CDR3 DNA reads TGTGCCAGCAGTCCCCGGACAGGGAGAGTTGAAAAACTGTTTTTT. V and J are TRBV28 and TRBJ1-4; TRBD1 agrees at 8 bases. V lost 5 bases to trimming and J lost 7 bases; unmatched junction nucleotides: 9. Germline CDR1 and CDR2: MDHEN and SYDVKM. The length of the CDR3 is 15 residues.

The genes are TRBV7-2 and TRBJ1-1; D is possibly TRBD1 (6 bases). Trimming removed 1 base from V and 10 bases from J, with 16 bases in between. From germline, CDR1 is SGHTA and CDR2 FQGNSA. CDR3 length: 14 residues. In DNA, the CDR3 is TGTGCCAGCAGCTTAGAGGGGCAGGGGACCGCAGCTTTCTTT. Its protein product is CASSLEGQGTAAFF.